Following are 27 T cell receptor beta chains from one sample sequenced in a study of identical twins. TCRdb processed the 5' RACE reads anew with MiXCR; each CDR3 protein has one entry. Of roughly 690,000 distinct CDR3 sequences listed, 5.5% to 7.5% are singletons. The specimen was naive T cells sorted from blood. The receptor set was obtained from a man between 18 and 29 years old in good health.

This clonotype was seen repeatedly, ten times or more. CDR3 amino acids: CASSRDSMNTEAFF. The CDR3 DNA follows: TGCGCCAGCAGCCGGGACAGTATGAACACTGAAGCTTTCTTT. The rearrangement uses TRBV5-1 and TRBJ1-1; 7 bases match TRBD1. The CDR3 is 14 residues long. Germline V gives CDR1 SGHRS, CDR2 YFSETQ. With 4 bases clipped from V and 0 bases from J, the junction kept 3 bases outside the gene matches.

In its sample, this clonotype was seen a few times. The genes are TRBV5-1 and TRBJ2-7, with 8 bases identical to TRBD1. The germline gives CDR1 SGHRS, CDR2 YFSETQ. J was trimmed by 6 bases and V by 0 bases; bases with no gene match: 5. The CDR3 has 14 amino acids. The CDR3 bases are TGCGCCAGCAGCTTGGTGCAGGGGGCGGTCGAGCAGTACTTC. As protein: CASSLVQGAVEQYF.

The chain links TRBV7-9 to TRBJ2-7; D gene ambiguous. CDR3 size: 13 residues. The germline V and J ends were trimmed by 4 bases and 2 bases, with 9 bases remaining between them. Germline V gives CDR1 SEHNR, CDR2 FQNEAQ (reference sequence). The CDR3 spells CASSSPQTYEQYF. CDR3 DNA sequence: TGTGCCAGCAGCTCCCCTCAGACCTACGAGCAGTACTTC.

This clonotype has just a few counts. CDR3 bases: TGTGCCAGCAGCTTAGGGGGACGAAATCATGGCTACACCTTC. This codes for CASSLGGRNHGYTF. The chain links TRBV7-9 to TRBJ1-2; D is possibly TRBD1 (5 bases). CDR1 and CDR2 (germline): SEHNR, FQNEAQ (reference sequence). CDR3 length equals 14 residues. V was clipped by 1 base and J by 6 bases, with 12 bases between them.

This clonotype was picked up a small number of times. V usage is TRBV10-2 and J usage is TRBJ2-3, with a possible D match to TRBD2 (5 bases). The germline V gene has CDR1 WSHSY and CDR2 SAAADI. Trimming took 0 bases from V and 8 from J, leaving 9 bases between them. The CDR3 runs to 13 residues. CDR3 sequence reads: CASSESAAGTQYF. CDR3 nucleotide sequence: TGCGCCAGCAGTGAGTCTGCGGCGGGTACGCAGTATTTT.

V gene TRBV4-2 combines with J gene TRBJ1-5; D gene uncertain. The length of the CDR3 is 13 residues. V was shortened by 4 bases and J by 3 bases, with 7 bases between the two germline ends. Germline values: CDR1 LGHNA, CDR2 YNFKEQ. CDR3 nucleotide sequence: TGTGCCAGCAGCCCCAGACTCAATCAGCCCCAGCATTTT. It specifies CASSPRLNQPQHF.

This clonotype has ten or more counts. The rearrangement uses TRBV24-1 and TRBJ2-1; D is unresolved. Per the germline V gene, CDR1 is KGHDR and CDR2 is SFDVKD. Trimming took off 7 bases at V and 6 bases at J, with 6 bases between the two ends. The CDR3 loop spans 11 amino acids. The CDR3 reads CATSEFNEQFF. The DNA for the CDR3 is TGTGCCACCAGCGAGTTCAATGAGCAGTTCTTC.

The CDR3 loop is CATSGSHSGANVLTF. The CDR3 region has the DNA TGTGCCACCAGTGGAAGTCACTCTGGGGCCAACGTCCTGACTTTC. The V call is TRBV24-1, the J call TRBJ2-6, with D unclear. The CDR3 is 15 amino acids. V shed 5 bases and J shed 0 bases, with 7 bases lying between them. In germline, CDR1 is KGHDR, CDR2 SFDVKD.

This clonotype appeared many times. The chain recombines TRBV10-3 with TRBJ2-1; the match to TRBD2 covers 10 bases. This CDR3 is built from 16 residues. J gave up 9 bases and V 2 bases, and 10 bases lay outside the gene matches. Germline assignment: CDR1 ENHRY and CDR2 SYGVKD. The CDR3: CAISESAASGSGEQFF. In DNA, the CDR3 is TGTGCCATCAGTGAGAGTGCGGCTAGCGGGAGTGGTGAGCAGTTCTTC.

This clonotype was seen at least ten times. V usage is TRBV4-2 and J usage is TRBJ2-5, with D hard to call. V gave up 0 bases and J gave up 5 bases, with 10 bases separating them. This CDR3 is built from 14 residues. Per the germline V gene, CDR1 is LGHNA and CDR2 is YNFKEQ. CDR3 protein: CASSQEDGRETQYF. The CDR3 region has the DNA TGTGCCAGCAGCCAAGAGGATGGGCGGGAGACCCAGTACTTC.

This sequence joins TRBV9 and TRBJ2-1; D gene ambiguous. Looked up from germline, CDR1 is SGDLS and CDR2 is YYNGEE. The length of the CDR3 is 15 residues. V gave up 1 base and J gave up 2 bases, with 10 bases separating them. The CDR3 protein is CASSVTAITYNEQFF. CDR3 sequence (DNA): TGTGCCAGCAGCGTAACAGCGATTACCTACAATGAGCAGTTCTTC.

This chain connects TRBV7-6 to TRBJ2-1; 8 nucleotides align to TRBD2. In germline, CDR1 is SGHVS, CDR2 FNYEAQ. This CDR3 spans 16 amino acids. V trimming: 5 bases; J trimming: 4 bases; junction bases outside the gene matches: 10. For the CDR3, the DNA is TGTGCCAGCAGCCCTTCTGCACTAGCGGCTTACAATGAGCAGTTCTTC. It codes for CASSPSALAAYNEQFF.

This clonotype appeared a few times. V usage is TRBV18 and J usage is TRBJ1-2, with 7 positions matching TRBD1. CDR3 size: 13 residues. Germline V lookup: CDR1 KGHSH, CDR2 LQKENI. V gave up 6 bases and J gave up 5 bases; unmatched junction bases: 6. The CDR3 DNA reads TGTGCCAGCTCCGCCGACAGGGAGTATGGCTACACCTTC. This codes for CASSADREYGYTF.

The chain recombines TRBV7-2 with TRBJ2-7, with TRBD1 matching 12 bases. V trimming: 5 bases; J trimming: 4 bases; junction bases outside the gene matches: 9. CDR1 is SGHTA, CDR2 FQGNSA, per germline. The CDR3 totals 16 residues. The CDR3 here is CASSTLPGQGAYEQYF. In nucleotides, the CDR3 is TGTGCCAGCAGCACTCTACCGGGACAGGGGGCTTACGAGCAGTACTTC. Using reference TRBV7-2 and TRBJ2-7 for the parts outside the CDR3, the full variable domain is GAGVSQSPSNKVTEKGKDVELRCDPISGHTALYWYRQSLGQGLEFLIYFQGNSAPDKSGLPSDRFSAERTGGSVSTLTIQRTQQEDSAVYLCASSTLPGQGAYEQYFGPGTRLTVT.

This clonotype was observed many times. This chain links TRBV7-9 with TRBJ2-1, with D possibly being TRBD2 (5 bases). The CDR3 runs to 13 residues. Deletions cut 0 bases from V and 5 bases from J, with 5 bases between. Germline V gives CDR1 SEHNR, CDR2 FQNEAQ (reference sequence). DNA for the CDR3: TGTGCCAGCAGCTTAGCGCGGGACAATGAGCAGTTCTTC. The encoded protein is CASSLARDNEQFF.

The chain uses TRBV6-2 or TRBV6-3 and TRBJ1-3; D gene unclear. The germline V gene encodes CDR1 MNHEY and CDR2 SVGEGT. Trimming took off 6 bases at V and 2 bases at J, with 14 bases between the two ends. The CDR3 length is 15 residues. This chain's CDR3 is CASSERATAGNTIYF. CDR3 nucleotides: TGTGCCAGCAGCGAAAGGGCCACGGCTGGAAACACCATATATTTT.

This clonotype occurred many times. The chain links TRBV24-1 to TRBJ2-3, with unresolved D. The CDR3 spans 13 residues. Germline loops: CDR1 KGHDR, CDR2 SFDVKD. V was cut by 4 bases and J by 6 bases, with 10 bases left in between. The DNA for the CDR3 is TGTGCCACCAGTGACCCGATGTGGGATACGCAGTATTTT. Encoded protein: CATSDPMWDTQYF.

Many counts were recorded for this clonotype. The V call is TRBV11-2, the J call TRBJ2-2, with D perhaps TRBD1 (6 bases). Per the germline V gene, CDR1 is SGHAT and CDR2 is FQNNGV. CDR3 size: 14 residues. V lost 5 bases to trimming and J lost 7 bases, with 14 bases between them. The CDR3 coding sequence is TGTGCCAGCAGCCCCGTCAGGGGAGTCGGGGAGCTGTTTTTT. Encoded protein: CASSPVRGVGELFF.

The table lists this clonotype with many counts. The chain joins TRBV2 to TRBJ2-3; no reliable D call. This CDR3 contains 14 residues. Germline lookup yields CDR1 SNHLY and CDR2 FYNNEI. Trimming removed 8 bases from V and 2 bases from J, with 14 bases in between. This CDR3 reads CASENLAHTDTQYF. CDR3 nucleotide sequence: TGTGCCAGCGAGAATTTAGCCCACACAGATACGCAGTATTTT.

V and J are TRBV20-1 and TRBJ2-2, with 7 bases lining up with TRBD2. In germline, CDR1 is DFQATT, CDR2 SNEGSKA (reference sequence). V lost 3 bases, J lost 5 bases, and 9 bases stayed unmatched. The CDR3 sequence is 15 residues long. The CDR3 bases are TGCAGTGCTAGCATTGGCGGGGGTGGTACCGGGGAGCTGTTTTTT. Translated: CSASIGGGGTGELFF.

This clonotype was detected a few times. The chain has TRBV6-2 or TRBV6-3 and TRBJ2-1, with 13 nucleotides matching TRBD2. Trimming at V came to 2 bases and at J to 5 bases, leaving 6 bases not matched to a gene. This CDR3 spans 17 amino acids. Germline V gene sequence: CDR1 MNHEY, CDR2 SVGEGT. In DNA form, the CDR3 reads TGTGCCAGCAGTTACAACCCCGGGACTAGCGGGAACAATGAGCAGTTCTTC. Translating it yields CASSYNPGTSGNNEQFF.

Many counts were recorded for this clonotype. V and J are TRBV29-1 and TRBJ2-7; D unresolved. This CDR3 comprises 11 residues. Germline assignment: CDR1 SQVTM and CDR2 ANQGSEA. V lost 4 bases, J lost 3 bases, and 7 bases lay in between. The CDR3 here is CSVGGFYEQYF. Here the CDR3 DNA reads TGCAGCGTTGGGGGATTCTACGAGCAGTACTTC.

V gene TRBV6-2 or TRBV6-3 combines with J gene TRBJ1-2; D not certain. In germline, CDR1 is MNHEY, CDR2 SVGEGT. The CDR3 has 11 residues. V lost 8 bases to trimming and J lost 2 bases, with 6 bases between them. DNA of the CDR3: TGTGCCAGCGGGGAGAACTATGGCTACACCTTC. Encoded protein: CASGENYGYTF.

This clonotype was seen ten or more times. A junction boundary mismatches the germline segment, possibly from a read error. The chain is built from TRBV6-1 and TRBJ2-7, with TRBD2 matching over 10 bases. The germline CDR1 and CDR2 sequences are MNHNS and SASEGT. This CDR3 is 14 amino acids long. The CDR3: CASSVLAGAYEQYF. Written as DNA, the CDR3 is TGTGCGAGCAGTGTTCTAGCGGGAGCCTACGAGCAGTACTTC.

CDR3 sequence reads: CSARTGGENNSPLHF. In DNA, the CDR3 is TGCAGTGCTAGAACCGGGGGTGAGAATAATTCACCCCTCCACTTT. V is TRBV20-1 and J is TRBJ1-6; perhaps TRBD1 as D (5 bases). The CDR3 contains 15 residues. The V and J ends lost 2 bases and 5 bases respectively, with 13 bases between them. The germline V gene encodes CDR1 DFQATT and CDR2 SNEGSKA (reference sequence).

At least ten counts were recorded for this clonotype. The chain recombines TRBV12-3 or TRBV12-4 with TRBJ1-6; D gene ambiguous. Trimming left V 5 bases short and J 16 bases short, with 12 bases between. The CDR3 length is 11 residues. Written as DNA, the CDR3 is TGTGCCAGCAGTCATGGCAGCTTTCTCCACTTT. Protein product: CASSHGSFLHF.

This clonotype was seen many times. The gene calls are TRBV6-1 and TRBJ2-7; 11 positions agree with TRBD2. This CDR3 contains 16 residues. The germline gives CDR1 MNHNS, CDR2 SASEGT. V lost 0 bases and J lost 2; bases outside the gene matches: 3. The CDR3 DNA is TGTGCCAGCAGTGAAGCGGGACTAGCGGTTACCTACGAGCAGTACGTC. Residues: CASSEAGLAVTYEQYV.